One and the same sample provided the 13 T cell receptor beta chains below, sequenced in a study of cytomegalovirus exposure and HLA in healthy donors. The primer mix had 60 Vbeta and 13 Jbeta primers. Repertoires were generated with immunoSEQ multiplex PCR, while TCRdb's copy carries only in-frame clones and drops some. The sample consists of 95,000 to 150,000 clones, roughly 80% of them appearing once. Sequenced material: PBMCs. The receptors come from a young man in good health and CMV-seropositive.

The chain recombines TRBV6-5 with TRBJ1-2, with 8 bases lining up with TRBD1. The CDR3 contains 13 residues. The germline V gene encodes CDR1 MNHEY and CDR2 SVGAGI. Germline trimming cut 6 bases from V and 4 bases from J; bases unmatched to any gene: 4. The DNA of the CDR3 is TGTGCCAGCAGCAGCCAGGGGGCCTATGGCTACACCTTC. Amino acids: CASSSQGAYGYTF.

The chain combines TRBV7-2 with TRBJ2-1; D possibly corresponds to TRBD1 (5 bases). Germline assignment: CDR1 SGHTA and CDR2 FQGNSA. V lost 8 bases, J lost 4 bases, and 12 bases lay in between. The CDR3 has 13 residues. CDR3 sequence reads: CASRNQGYNEQFF. The CDR3 DNA follows: TGTGCCAGCCGAAATCAGGGTTACAATGAGCAGTTCTTC.

This clone was found once. The gene calls are TRBV6-1 and TRBJ1-4; D unclear. The length of the CDR3 is 15 residues. The V gene's germline CDR1 is MNHNS and CDR2 SASEGT. The V and J ends lost 6 bases and 0 bases respectively, with 11 bases between them. The CDR3 DNA reads TGTGCCAGCAGGAGGGCAGAAGCAACTAATGAAAAACTGTTTTTT. This codes for CASRRAEATNEKLFF.

This clone appeared a few times. The CDR3 protein is CASSVTGGGGYTF. DNA for the CDR3: TGTGCCAGCAGCGTTACAGGGGGTGGTGGCTACACCTTC. The J gene is TRBJ1-2, the V gene TRBV4-2; 8 nucleotides align to TRBD1. The CDR3 has 13 amino acids. The ends lost 5 bases at V and 7 bases at J; junction bases unmatched: 6. Per the germline V gene, CDR1 is LGHNA and CDR2 is YNFKEQ.

This clone was recorded once. The chain links TRBV29-1 to TRBJ2-5; unclear D gene. The CDR3 totals 13 residues. V lost 1 base and J 1 base, leaving 7 bases between the germline ends. Germline lookup yields CDR1 SQVTM and CDR2 ANQGSEA. The CDR3 sequence: CSVEGFGQETQYF. The CDR3 region has the DNA TGCAGCGTTGAAGGGTTCGGCCAAGAGACCCAGTACTTC. Supplemented by reference TRBV29-1 and TRBJ2-5, the full variable domain reads SAVISQKPSRDICQRGTSLTIQCQVDSQVTMMFWYRQQPGQSLTLIATANQGSEATYESGFVIDKFPISRPNLTFSTLTVSNMSPEDSSIYLCSVEGFGQETQYFGPGTRLLVL.

The chain employs TRBV28 and TRBJ2-3, with 8 bases identical to TRBD1. Per germline, CDR1 MDHEN and CDR2 SYDVKM. V lost 7 bases, J lost 5 bases, and 8 bases stayed unmatched. The CDR3 spans 14 residues. CDR3 loop: CASIKGQGKDTQYF. The CDR3 region has the DNA TGTGCCAGCATAAAAGGACAGGGTAAAGATACGCAGTATTTT. The full variable domain, completed using reference TRBV28 and TRBJ2-3, is DVKVTQSSRYLVKRTGEKVFLECVQDMDHENMFWYRQDPGLGLRLIYFSYDVKMKEKGDIPEGYSVSREKKERFSLILESASTNQTSMYLCASIKGQGKDTQYFGPGTRLTVL.

This clone appeared a single time. V and J are TRBV7-9 and TRBJ2-3; TRBD2 agrees at 8 bases. The length of the CDR3 is 17 residues. The germline V gene encodes CDR1 SEHNR and CDR2 FQNEAQ (reference sequence). V trimming: 1 base; J trimming: 2 bases; junction bases outside the gene matches: 8. CDR3 region: CASSLGAGGQVTDTQYF. The CDR3 nucleotides read TGTGCCAGCAGCTTAGGGGCGGGGGGCCAGGTCACAGATACGCAGTATTTT.

The chain is built from TRBV5-1 and TRBJ2-2; no clear D gene. CDR3 length equals 15 residues. V lost 4 bases, J lost 0 bases, and 10 bases lay in between. The germline CDR1 and CDR2 sequences are SGHRS and YFSETQ. The CDR3 loop reads CASSATTANTGELFF. CDR3 DNA sequence: TGCGCCAGCAGCGCCACAACCGCGAACACCGGGGAGCTGTTTTTT.

The rearrangement links TRBV7-3 to TRBJ2-7, with TRBD1 identical over 7 bases. This CDR3 has 14 amino acids. CDR1 and CDR2 from the germline V gene are SGHTA and FQGTGA. Unmatched junction bases numbered 9, after V lost 5 bases and J lost 5 bases. The CDR3 is CASSQTGQIHEQYF. The CDR3 DNA follows: TGTGCCAGCAGCCAGACGGGACAGATCCACGAGCAGTACTTC.

The J gene is TRBJ2-7, the V gene TRBV5-4; 8 bases align to TRBD2. Germline trimming cut 4 bases from V and 2 bases from J; bases unmatched to any gene: 8. Germline V gene data show CDR1 as SGHNT and CDR2 as YYREEE (reference sequence). CDR3 length: 15 residues. CDR3 protein: CASSPGGAGAYEQYF. Written as DNA, the CDR3 is TGTGCCAGCAGCCCAGGAGGAGCGGGGGCCTACGAGCAGTACTTC. The full variable domain, in which reference TRBV5-4 and TRBJ2-7 provide the parts outside the CDR3, is ETGVTQSPTHLIKTRGQQVTLRCSSQSGHNTVSWYQQALGQGPQFIFQYYREEENGRGNFPPRFSGLQFPNYSSELNVNALELDDSALYLCASSPGGAGAYEQYFGPGTRLTVT.

CDR3 bases: TGTGCCAGTAGTATCGGGACAGTTTACTATGGCTACACCTTC. Amino acid sequence: CASSIGTVYYGYTF. This chain links TRBV19 with TRBJ1-2; 7 bases align to TRBD1. Losses at the gene ends were 3 bases for V and 3 bases for J; bases not matched to a gene: 4. CDR3 length: 14 amino acids. The V gene's germline CDR1 is LNHDA and CDR2 SQIVND (reference sequence).

This rearrangement joins TRBV5-6 to TRBJ1-5, with 8 bases lining up with TRBD1. CDR3 length: 15 residues. The trim removed 4 bases at V and 1 base at J, leaving 4 bases unmatched. Germline V gene data show CDR1 as SGHDT and CDR2 as YYEEEE. CDR3 in amino acids: CASSTTGASNQPQHF. CDR3 nucleotide sequence: TGTGCCAGCAGCACGACAGGGGCGAGCAATCAGCCCCAGCATTTT.

The chain couples TRBV5-4 to TRBJ1-2; 7 bases agree with TRBD1. Germline CDR1 SGHNT, CDR2 YYREEE (reference sequence). Germline trimming cut 4 bases from V and 5 bases from J; bases unmatched to any gene: 5. The CDR3 has 13 residues. The CDR3 DNA sequence: TGTGCCAGCAGCAAAGGGACAGAATATGGCTACACCTTC. This sequence encodes CASSKGTEYGYTF.